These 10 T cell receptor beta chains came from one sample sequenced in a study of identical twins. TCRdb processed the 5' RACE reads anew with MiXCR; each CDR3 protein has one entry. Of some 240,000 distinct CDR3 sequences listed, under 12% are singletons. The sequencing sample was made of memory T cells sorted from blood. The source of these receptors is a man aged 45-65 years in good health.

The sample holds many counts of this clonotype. DNA for the CDR3: TGCAGCGGGGGTTCTAACGCTGAGCAGTTCTTC. It translates to CSGGSNAEQFF. The genes are TRBV29-1 and TRBJ2-1; D unclear. The CDR3 contains 11 residues. V was trimmed by 7 bases and J by 9 bases, leaving 13 bases between them. Germline CDR1 is SQVTM and CDR2 is ANQGSEA.

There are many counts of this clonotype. CDR3 loop: CASSRWENEQFF. The CDR3 region has the DNA TGTGCCAGCAGTCGCTGGGAAAATGAGCAGTTCTTC. The chain couples TRBV6-2 or TRBV6-3 to TRBJ2-1, with D hard to call. CDR1 is MNHEY and CDR2 is SVGEGT in the germline V gene. V was cut by 5 bases and J by 7 bases, with 9 bases left in between. The CDR3 is made up of 12 amino acids.

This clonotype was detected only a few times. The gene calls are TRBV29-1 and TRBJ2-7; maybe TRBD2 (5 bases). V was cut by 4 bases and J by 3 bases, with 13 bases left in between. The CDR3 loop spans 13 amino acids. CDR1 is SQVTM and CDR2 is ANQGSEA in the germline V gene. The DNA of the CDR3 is TGCAGCGTTGCGGCCGGGAACGGCTACGAGCAGTACTTC. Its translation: CSVAAGNGYEQYF.

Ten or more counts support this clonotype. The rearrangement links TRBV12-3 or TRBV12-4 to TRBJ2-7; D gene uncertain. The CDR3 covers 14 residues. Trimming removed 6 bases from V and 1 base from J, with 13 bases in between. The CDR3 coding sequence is TGTGCCAGCAGCGCCCCTGCGCCATCCTACGAGCAGTACTTC. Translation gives CASSAPAPSYEQYF.

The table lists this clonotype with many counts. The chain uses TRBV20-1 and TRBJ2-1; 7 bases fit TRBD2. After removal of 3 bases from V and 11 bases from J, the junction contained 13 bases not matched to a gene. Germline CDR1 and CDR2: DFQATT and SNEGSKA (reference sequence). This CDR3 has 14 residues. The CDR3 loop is CSASVGEAGNKQFF. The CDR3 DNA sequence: TGCAGTGCTAGCGTGGGCGAAGCGGGAAATAAGCAGTTCTTC.

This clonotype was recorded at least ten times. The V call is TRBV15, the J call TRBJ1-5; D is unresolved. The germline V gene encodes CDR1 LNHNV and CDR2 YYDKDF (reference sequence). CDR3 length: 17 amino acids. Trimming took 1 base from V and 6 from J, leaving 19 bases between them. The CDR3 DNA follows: TGTGCCACCAGCAGAGCCCGTGGCGGACTCTCGGGTCAGCCCCAGCATTTT. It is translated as CATSRARGGLSGQPQHF. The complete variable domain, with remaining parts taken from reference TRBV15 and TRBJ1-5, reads DAMVIQNPRYQVTQFGKPVTLSCSQTLNHNVMYWYQQKSSQAPKLLFHYYDKDFNNEADTPDNFQSRRPNTSFCFLDIRSPGLGDTAMYLCATSRARGGLSGQPQHFGDGTRLSIL.

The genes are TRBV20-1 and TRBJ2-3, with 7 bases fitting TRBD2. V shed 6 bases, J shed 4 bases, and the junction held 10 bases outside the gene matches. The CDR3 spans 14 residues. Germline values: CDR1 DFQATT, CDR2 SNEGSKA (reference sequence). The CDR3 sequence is CSASSPSGPDTQYF. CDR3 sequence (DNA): TGCAGTGCAAGTAGTCCTAGCGGCCCAGATACGCAGTATTTT.

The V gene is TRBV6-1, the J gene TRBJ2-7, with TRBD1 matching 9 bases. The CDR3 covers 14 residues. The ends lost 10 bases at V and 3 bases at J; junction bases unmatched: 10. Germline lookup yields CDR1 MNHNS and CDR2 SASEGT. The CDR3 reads CATKAGTGIYEQYF. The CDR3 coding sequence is TGTGCCACCAAGGCCGGGACAGGGATCTACGAGCAGTACTTC.

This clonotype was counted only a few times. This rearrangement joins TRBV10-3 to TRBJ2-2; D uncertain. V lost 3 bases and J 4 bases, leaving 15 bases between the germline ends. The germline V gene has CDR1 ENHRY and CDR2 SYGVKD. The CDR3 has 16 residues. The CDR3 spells CAISEMGYSGTGELFF. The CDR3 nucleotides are TGTGCCATCAGTGAAATGGGGTACTCCGGCACCGGGGAGCTGTTTTTT.

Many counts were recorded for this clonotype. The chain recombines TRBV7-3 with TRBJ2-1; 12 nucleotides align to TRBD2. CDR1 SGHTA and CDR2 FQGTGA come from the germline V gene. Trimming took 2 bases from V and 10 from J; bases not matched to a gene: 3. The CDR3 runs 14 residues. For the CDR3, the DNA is TGTGCCAGCAGCTTACTCGGACTAGCGGGAGAGCAGTTCTTC. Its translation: CASSLLGLAGEQFF.